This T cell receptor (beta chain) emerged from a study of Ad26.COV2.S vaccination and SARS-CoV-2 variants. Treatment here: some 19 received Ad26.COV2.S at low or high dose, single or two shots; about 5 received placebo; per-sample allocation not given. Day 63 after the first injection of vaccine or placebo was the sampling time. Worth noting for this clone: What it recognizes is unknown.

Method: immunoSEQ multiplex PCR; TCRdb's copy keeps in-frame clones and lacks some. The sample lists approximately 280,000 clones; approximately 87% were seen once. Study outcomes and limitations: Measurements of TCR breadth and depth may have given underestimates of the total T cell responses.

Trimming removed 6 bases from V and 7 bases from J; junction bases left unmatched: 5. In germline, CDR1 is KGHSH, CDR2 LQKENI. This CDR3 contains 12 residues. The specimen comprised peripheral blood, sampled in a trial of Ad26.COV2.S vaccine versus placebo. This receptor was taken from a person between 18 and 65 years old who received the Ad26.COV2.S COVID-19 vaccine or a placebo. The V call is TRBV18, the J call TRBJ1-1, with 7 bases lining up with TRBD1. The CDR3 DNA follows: TGTGCCAGCTCCGGACAGGTGGGTGAAGCTTTCTTT. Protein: CASSGQVGEAFF.